This T cell receptor (beta chain) was identified during a study of regulatory T cells in long-lasting Graves disease. Described time point: persistent/refractory GD, antithyroid drugs over 5 years with positive TRAb. RNA isolated from PBMCs was used to make the TCR library. CDR3 length: 17 residues. The germline gives CDR1 SGHDT, CDR2 YYEEEE. Trimming took 2 bases from V and 0 from J, leaving 18 bases between them. Relying on iRepertoire HTBI primers and Arm-PCR of CDR3 regions, the team built TCR beta libraries. Each CDR3 protein gets one entry after TCRdb re-called the multiplex PCR reads with MiXCR. The sample yields around 500,000 distinct CDR3 sequences, around 21% seen once.

The sample here was peripheral blood mononuclear cells (PBMCs), taken when the disease was refractory, from a patient treated with antithyroid drugs. The chain employs TRBV5-6 and TRBJ2-7; D may match TRBD1 or TRBD2 (5 bases each). The source of this sequence is a female donor with Graves disease. The CDR3 region is CASSFIFEGPYSYEQYF. The CDR3, as DNA: TGTGCCAGCAGCTTCATTTTTGAGGGGCCCTACTCCTACGAGCAGTACTTC.